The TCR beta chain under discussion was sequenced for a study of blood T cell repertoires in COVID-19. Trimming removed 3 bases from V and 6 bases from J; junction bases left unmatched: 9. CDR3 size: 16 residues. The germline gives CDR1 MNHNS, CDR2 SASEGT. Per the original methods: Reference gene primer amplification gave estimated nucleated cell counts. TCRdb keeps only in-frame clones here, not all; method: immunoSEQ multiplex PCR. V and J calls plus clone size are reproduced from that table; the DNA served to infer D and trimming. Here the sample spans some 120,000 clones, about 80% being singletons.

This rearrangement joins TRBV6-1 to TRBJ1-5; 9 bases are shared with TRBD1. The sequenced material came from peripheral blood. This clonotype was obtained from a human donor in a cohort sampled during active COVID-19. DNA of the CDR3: TGTGCCAGCAGTGATGCCGGGACAGGGAGGGGTCAGCCCCAGCATTTT. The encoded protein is CASSDAGTGRGQPQHF.